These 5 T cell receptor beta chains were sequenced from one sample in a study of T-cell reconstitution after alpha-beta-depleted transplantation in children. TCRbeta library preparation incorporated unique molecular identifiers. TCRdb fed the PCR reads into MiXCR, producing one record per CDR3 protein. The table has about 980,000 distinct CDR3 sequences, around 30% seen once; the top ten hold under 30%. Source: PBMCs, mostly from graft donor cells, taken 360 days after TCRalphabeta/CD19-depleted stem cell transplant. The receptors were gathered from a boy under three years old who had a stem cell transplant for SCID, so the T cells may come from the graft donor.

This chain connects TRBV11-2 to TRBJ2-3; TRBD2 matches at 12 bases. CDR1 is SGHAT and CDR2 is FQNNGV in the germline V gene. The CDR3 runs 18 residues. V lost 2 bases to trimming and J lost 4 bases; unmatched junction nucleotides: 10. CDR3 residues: CASSLNPASGGGADTQYF. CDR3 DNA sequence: TGTGCCAGCAGCTTAAATCCGGCTAGCGGGGGGGGTGCAGATACGCAGTATTTT.

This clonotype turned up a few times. The CDR3 is CASSGQGLETQYF. The CDR3 coding sequence is TGTGCCAGCAGCGGACAGGGGCTGGAGACCCAGTACTTC. This chain connects TRBV12-3 or TRBV12-4 to TRBJ2-5; 9 bases map to TRBD1. There are 13 residues in the CDR3. The trim removed 6 bases at V and 5 bases at J, leaving 4 bases unmatched.

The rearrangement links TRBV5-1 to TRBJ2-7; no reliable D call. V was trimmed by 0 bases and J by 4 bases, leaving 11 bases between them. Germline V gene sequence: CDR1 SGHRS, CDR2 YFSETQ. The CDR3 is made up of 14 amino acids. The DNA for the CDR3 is TGCGCCAGCAGCTTGGAGCAGGTTATTTACGAGCAGTACTTC. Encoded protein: CASSLEQVIYEQYF.

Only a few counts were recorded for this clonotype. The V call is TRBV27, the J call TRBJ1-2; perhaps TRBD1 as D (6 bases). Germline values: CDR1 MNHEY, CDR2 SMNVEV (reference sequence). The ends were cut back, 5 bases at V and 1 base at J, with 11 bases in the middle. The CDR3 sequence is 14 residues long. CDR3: CASSQQGLNYGYTF. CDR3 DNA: TGTGCCAGCAGTCAACAGGGCCTTAACTATGGCTACACCTTC.

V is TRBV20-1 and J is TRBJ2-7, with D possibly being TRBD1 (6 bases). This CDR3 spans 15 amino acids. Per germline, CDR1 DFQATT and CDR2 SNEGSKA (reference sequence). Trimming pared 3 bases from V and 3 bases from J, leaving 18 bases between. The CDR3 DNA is TGCAGTGCTAGGATGGGGGCAGGGGTTCTCTACGAGCAGTACTTC. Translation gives CSARMGAGVLYEQYF.